The 26 T cell receptor beta chains below all came from one sample that was sequenced in a study of cytomegalovirus exposure and HLA in healthy donors. The PCR used 60 Vbeta and 13 Jbeta primers. Only in-frame clones appear in the TCRdb table, and some are missing; sequencing was by immunoSEQ multiplex PCR. The sample comprises about 270,000 clones, just over 70% of which are singletons, and 2% to 2.5% rests with the top ten. The sequencing sample was made of PBMCs. The receptors were sampled from a female donor in good health and CMV-seronegative.

CDR3 nucleotide sequence: TGTGCCAGCAAGCGCGGATACGAGCAGTACTTC. This translates into CASKRGYEQYF. The chain carries TRBV2 and TRBJ2-5; D unclear. The closer fit of TRBJ2-7 to the DNA end suggests the J call may be wrong. CDR1 is SNHLY and CDR2 is FYNNEI in the germline V gene. CDR3 length equals 11 residues.

V and J are TRBV13 and TRBJ2-3; 11 nucleotides agree with TRBD2. Germline CDR1 is PRHDT and CDR2 is FYEKMQ (reference sequence). V shed 4 bases and J 0 bases; nucleotides not matched to a gene: 15. The CDR3 extends over 20 amino acids. CDR3 in DNA: TGTGCCAGCAGCTCCAGGTGGGGACTAGCGGAAACGACTAGCACAGATACGCAGTATTTT. This gives the protein CASSSRWGLAETTSTDTQYF. The complete variable domain, with remaining parts taken from reference TRBV13 and TRBJ2-3, reads AAGVIQSPRHLIKEKRETATLKCYPIPRHDTVYWYQQGPGQDPQFLISFYEKMQSDKGSIPDRFSAQQFSDYHSELNMSSLELGDSALYFCASSSRWGLAETTSTDTQYFGPGTRLTVL.

With regard to this clone: Germline is not matched at one junction end, which may reflect a read error. The chain has TRBV13 and TRBJ2-7; 8 bases match TRBD1. The CDR3 extends over 14 amino acids. Germline CDR1 and CDR2: PRHDT and FYEKMQ (reference sequence). The CDR3 sequence is CASSAQGASHEQYF. The CDR3, as DNA: TGTGCCAGCAGCGCCCAGGGGGCCTCCCACGAGCAGTACTTC.

The chain has TRBV7-9 and TRBJ2-1; 7 positions agree with TRBD2. Germline trimming cut 5 bases from V and 0 bases from J; bases unmatched to any gene: 7. The CDR3 extends over 16 amino acids. Germline V gene sequence: CDR1 SEHNR, CDR2 FQNEAQ (reference sequence). The CDR3 nucleotides are TGTGCCAGCAGCCCCCCCCTAGCGGTCTCCTACAATGAGCAGTTCTTC. The encoded protein is CASSPPLAVSYNEQFF.

This chain uses TRBV5-3 with TRBJ2-1, with D possibly matching TRBD2 (6 bases). TRBV5-3 is an open reading frame, and its role is uncertain. This CDR3 has 11 amino acids. V dropped 3 bases and J dropped 10 bases, with 8 bases sitting between them. Here the CDR3 DNA reads TGTGCCAGAAGCTCCCGGGGGGAGCAGTTCTTC. Its translation is CARSSRGEQFF.

The J gene is TRBJ2-1, the V gene TRBV19; D might be TRBD2 (5 bases). CDR1 LNHDA and CDR2 SQIVND come from the germline V gene (reference sequence). The V and J ends lost 3 bases and 2 bases respectively, with 11 bases between them. The CDR3 has 15 residues. The CDR3 DNA sequence: TGTGCCAGTAGTATTGGGAGCGGAACCTACAATGAGCAGTTCTTC. Translated: CASSIGSGTYNEQFF.

This clone was observed a few times. V is TRBV30 and J is TRBJ2-7, with TRBD2 matching over 12 bases. CDR1 and CDR2 (germline): GTSNPN, SVGIG (reference sequence). The CDR3 spans 14 residues. V lost 3 bases, J lost 2 bases, and 2 bases stayed unmatched. DNA for the CDR3: TGTGCCTGGAGACTAGCGGGAGGACCCTACGAGCAGTACTTC. This encodes CAWRLAGGPYEQYF.

The gene calls are TRBV28 and TRBJ1-2; no firm D call. Trimming shortened V by 2 bases and J by 4 bases, and 23 bases separated the two germline ends. The CDR3 runs 18 residues. Germline V CDR1 and CDR2: MDHEN, SYDVKM. The CDR3 DNA follows: TGTGCCAGCAGTTTAGCGACCTCGGACTATGGCTCAGTCTATGGCTACACCTTC. This codes for CASSLATSDYGSVYGYTF.

The rearrangement links TRBV14 to TRBJ1-5; possible D gene TRBD1, 5 bases. Germline V gene data show CDR1 as SGHDN and CDR2 as FVKESK. CDR3 length: 18 residues. V lost 6 bases and J lost 2, with 23 bases in between. CDR3 loop: CASRFKTPQGQGNQPQHF. The CDR3 DNA is TGTGCCAGCAGGTTCAAGACGCCGCAGGGTCAAGGCAATCAGCCCCAGCATTTT. The variable domain in full, completed from reference TRBV14 and TRBJ1-5, reads EAGVTQFPSHSVIEKGQTVTLRCDPISGHDNLYWYRRVMGKEIKFLLHFVKESKQDESGMPNNRFLAERTGGTYSTLKVQPAELEDSGVYFCASRFKTPQGQGNQPQHFGDGTRLSIL.

In this sample, this clone turned up a few times. The genes are TRBV4-2 and TRBJ1-2, with 9 positions matching TRBD1. CDR1 and CDR2 from the germline V gene are LGHNA and YNFKEQ. Losses at the gene ends were 4 bases for V and 6 bases for J; bases not matched to a gene: 6. The CDR3 is 14 residues long. The CDR3 DNA reads as TGTGCCAGCAGCCCGGGACAGGGAGGAGATGGCTACACCTTC. Residues: CASSPGQGGDGYTF.

The chain uses TRBV18 and TRBJ1-1, with 11 bases fitting TRBD1. In germline, CDR1 is KGHSH, CDR2 LQKENI. Unmatched junction bases numbered 5, after V lost 3 bases and J lost 5 bases. The CDR3 totals 15 residues. CDR3 amino acids: CASSPGRDRGTEAFF. The DNA for the CDR3 is TGTGCCAGCTCACCTGGTCGGGACAGGGGGACTGAAGCTTTCTTT.

This chain uses TRBV2 with TRBJ1-2; D perhaps matches TRBD1 (6 bases). The CDR3 loop spans 17 amino acids. Germline V gives CDR1 SNHLY, CDR2 FYNNEI. The V gene lost 5 bases and the J gene lost 1 base, with 20 bases spanning the gap. The CDR3 loop reads CASSPDRSARGNYGYTF. DNA of the CDR3: TGTGCCAGCAGTCCCGACAGGAGCGCCCGCGGTAACTATGGCTACACCTTC.

Comments on this clone: A junction boundary mismatches the germline segment, possibly from a read error. The V and J genes are TRBV7-9 and TRBJ2-1, with D uncertain. Germline-derived CDR1 and CDR2 are SEHNR and FQNEAQ (reference sequence). The CDR3 runs 12 residues. CDR3 DNA: TGTTCCAGCAGCTCCAGCGACAATGAGCAGTTCTTC. Its protein product is CSSSSSDNEQFF.

The V call is TRBV9, the J call TRBJ2-7; 7 nucleotides match TRBD1. Per the germline V gene, CDR1 is SGDLS and CDR2 is YYNGEE. The CDR3 loop spans 14 amino acids. After removal of 0 bases from V and 2 bases from J, the junction contained 2 bases not matched to a gene. The CDR3 nucleotides are TGTGCCAGCAGCGTAGAACAGGGGCCCTACGAGCAGTACTTC. It specifies CASSVEQGPYEQYF.

This clone was counted a single time. The V gene is TRBV4-2, the J gene TRBJ1-1, with a weak D call TRBD1 (5 bases). The length of the CDR3 is 13 residues. CDR1 and CDR2 (germline): LGHNA, YNFKEQ. Trimming took off 4 bases at V and 2 bases at J, with 8 bases between the two ends. The CDR3: CASSLGHNTEAFF. In DNA form, the CDR3 reads TGTGCCAGCAGCCTAGGACACAACACTGAAGCTTTCTTT.

The chain recombines TRBV11-2 with TRBJ1-2; D perhaps matches TRBD1 (6 bases). This CDR3 region has 16 residues. The V end lost 1 base, the J end lost 5 bases, and 17 bases lay between the germline ends. Germline lookup yields CDR1 SGHAT and CDR2 FQNNGV. CDR3 nucleotide sequence: TGTGCCAGCAGCTTAGTACCAGGGGACGTTCCATATGGCTACACCTTC. Translating it yields CASSLVPGDVPYGYTF.

CDR3: CSVQAYSYEQYF. CDR3 nucleotides: TGCAGCGTGCAGGCCTACTCCTACGAGCAGTACTTC. V gene TRBV29-1 combines with J gene TRBJ2-7; no firm D call. CDR1 is SQVTM and CDR2 is ANQGSEA in the germline V gene. This CDR3 is built from 12 residues. V was shortened by 6 bases and J by 0 bases, with 9 bases between the two germline ends.

This chain links TRBV4-2 with TRBJ2-1, with 7 bases that match TRBD2. CDR1 and CDR2 from the germline V gene are LGHNA and YNFKEQ. With 0 bases clipped from V and 12 bases from J, the junction kept 5 bases outside the gene matches. There are 13 residues in the CDR3. CDR3 region: CASSQDTSEAQFF. The CDR3 DNA is TGTGCCAGCAGCCAAGATACTAGCGAAGCGCAGTTCTTC.

About this clone itself: Here the CDR3 omits its conserved ending phenylalanine or tryptophan, so a read error is the likely source. The rearrangement links TRBV28 to TRBJ2-7, with D perhaps matching TRBD1 (5 bases). V shed 6 bases and J shed 5 bases, with 17 bases lying between them. The V gene's germline CDR1 is MDHEN and CDR2 SYDVKM. This CDR3 is 14 amino acids long. The CDR3 DNA follows: TGTGCCAGCAGACCAGAGACAGTTAGTCACGAGCAGTACCTC. It translates to CASRPETVSHEQYL.

The chain uses TRBV9 and TRBJ1-1; a weak D match, TRBD1 (5 bases). The V end was cut by 0 bases, the J end by 5 bases, with 20 bases between. Looked up from germline, CDR1 is SGDLS and CDR2 is YYNGEE. The CDR3 spans 17 residues. The CDR3 sequence: CASSVEDFGRDGTEAFF. The CDR3, as DNA: TGTGCCAGCAGCGTAGAGGATTTTGGCAGGGATGGAACTGAAGCTTTCTTT.

In this sample, this clone turned up a few times. The V and J genes are TRBV6-5 and TRBJ1-1; D is uncertain. The V and J ends lost 8 bases and 2 bases respectively, with 9 bases between them. CDR3 length equals 12 residues. Looked up from germline, CDR1 is MNHEY and CDR2 is SVGAGI. The CDR3 DNA is TGTGCCAGCGTAAATTTTAACACTGAAGCTTTCTTT. The encoded protein is CASVNFNTEAFF.

The rearrangement uses TRBV11-2 and TRBJ2-5; D may be TRBD1 (6 bases). The J call is doubtful: the DNA matches TRBJ2-7 better. Germline lookup yields CDR1 SGHAT and CDR2 FQNNGV. This CDR3 has 14 residues. The CDR3 DNA reads as TGTGCCAGCAGCTTTACAGGGATTACCTACGAGCAGTACTTC. This encodes CASSFTGITYEQYF.

The gene calls are TRBV19 and TRBJ1-2, with a possible D match to TRBD1 (5 bases). Trimming removed 3 bases from V and 8 bases from J, with 16 bases in between. Germline V CDR1 and CDR2: LNHDA, SQIVND (reference sequence). The CDR3 totals 14 residues. The CDR3 here is CASSMLGQGDGYTF. In DNA form, the CDR3 reads TGTGCCAGTAGTATGCTAGGGCAGGGTGACGGCTACACCTTC.

This clone has just one count. The V and J genes are TRBV19 and TRBJ2-5; weak D call: TRBD1 (6 bases). Germline values: CDR1 LNHDA, CDR2 SQIVND (reference sequence). The CDR3 length is 16 residues. V shed 5 bases and J shed 5 bases, with 21 bases lying between them. The CDR3 loop is CASSVTGKGVGETQYF. The CDR3 DNA reads TGTGCCAGTAGTGTCACAGGGAAAGGGGTCGGGGAGACCCAGTACTTC.

The chain combines TRBV7-3 with TRBJ2-2, with 7 positions matching TRBD2. Losses at the gene ends were 3 bases for V and 5 bases for J; bases not matched to a gene: 3. Germline V gene lookup returns CDR1 SGHTA and CDR2 FQGTGA. The CDR3 is made up of 14 amino acids. CDR3 loop: CASSFGLETGELFF. The CDR3 bases are TGTGCCAGCAGCTTTGGACTAGAGACCGGGGAGCTGTTTTTT.

The CDR3 region is CASSYSEALPGTEAFF. The CDR3 DNA follows: TGTGCCAGCAGCTACTCCGAGGCCCTCCCAGGGACTGAAGCTTTCTTT. The V gene is TRBV5-4, the J gene TRBJ1-1; D is perhaps TRBD1 (5 bases). The V gene lost 3 bases and the J gene lost 5 bases, with 20 bases spanning the gap. Germline CDR1 SGHNT, CDR2 YYREEE (reference sequence). The CDR3 has 16 amino acids.